This T cell receptor (beta chain) was captured by sequencing in a study of CD8 T cells in Susac syndrome. The germline V gene has CDR1 MNHEY and CDR2 SVGEGT. J lost 3 bases, V lost 6 bases, and 8 bases had no gene match. The CDR3 spans 16 residues. Reverse transcription of roughly 0.5 to 1 ug RNA was carried out with random hexamers. TCRdb reanalysed the immunoSEQ multiplex PCR reads using MiXCR and keeps one entry per CDR3 protein. This table has tens of thousands of distinct CDR3 sequences, under 95% appearing once. The sample was CD8+ T cells from PBMCs. The sequence was collected from a human donor in good health. J is TRBJ2-1 and V is TRBV6-2 or TRBV6-3; 10 bases align to TRBD2. CDR3 region: CASSGLADRSYNEQFF. DNA for the CDR3: TGTGCCAGCAGCGGACTAGCGGATCGTAGCTACAATGAGCAGTTCTTC.